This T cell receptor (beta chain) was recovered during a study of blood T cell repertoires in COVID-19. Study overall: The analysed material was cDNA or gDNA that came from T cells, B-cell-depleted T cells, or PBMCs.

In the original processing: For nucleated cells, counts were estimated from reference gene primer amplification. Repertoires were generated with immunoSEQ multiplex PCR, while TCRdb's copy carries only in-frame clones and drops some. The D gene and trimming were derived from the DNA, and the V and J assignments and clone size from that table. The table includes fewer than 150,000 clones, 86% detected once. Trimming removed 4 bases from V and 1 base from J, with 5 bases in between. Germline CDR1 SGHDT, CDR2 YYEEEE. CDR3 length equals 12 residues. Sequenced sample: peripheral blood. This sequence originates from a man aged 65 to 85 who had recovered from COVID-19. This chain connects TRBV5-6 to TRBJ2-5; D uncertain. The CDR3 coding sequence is TGTGCCAGCAGCCGAGGCCAAGAGACCCAGTACTTC. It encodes CASSRGQETQYF.